The 9 T cell receptor beta chains given below trace back to one sample, sequenced in a study of T-cell reconstitution after alpha-beta-depleted transplantation in children. Unique molecular identifiers featured in how the TCRbeta library was prepared. TCRdb analysed the PCR reads with MiXCR anew, one entry per CDR3 protein. The sample lists 600,000 to 700,000 distinct CDR3 sequences; roughly 17% were seen once. Material: PBMCs from the stem cell graft donor, obtained from the stem cell graft. These receptors were taken from a human donor who donated a stem cell graft to a child with acute myeloid leukemia.

The CDR3 bases are TGTGCCAGCAGTTACCCCGTAGCGGGGGGAGTTTCAGATACGCAGTATTTT. It translates to CASSYPVAGGVSDTQYF. The rearrangement links TRBV6-5 to TRBJ2-3; 10 bases match TRBD2. Losses at the gene ends were 2 bases for V and 4 bases for J; bases not matched to a gene: 9. The germline gives CDR1 MNHEY, CDR2 SVGAGI. The CDR3 consists of 17 residues.

The rearrangement joins TRBV4-2 to TRBJ1-2, with a tentative D call TRBD1 (5 bases). CDR3 size: 14 residues. Germline V CDR1 and CDR2: LGHNA, YNFKEQ. Trimming stripped 3 bases from V and 6 bases from J, with 14 bases between. This CDR3 reads CASSQPGAGDGYTF. The CDR3 DNA follows: TGTGCCAGCAGCCAGCCCGGGGCCGGGGATGGCTACACCTTC.

The chain recombines TRBV12-3 or TRBV12-4 with TRBJ2-2; TRBD2 matches at 8 bases. The CDR3 consists of 16 residues. The V gene end was trimmed by 3 bases and the J gene end by 6 bases; junction bases not matched to a gene: 9. The CDR3 reads CASSFFGGGVPGELFF. CDR3 DNA sequence: TGTGCCAGCAGTTTCTTCGGGGGGGGCGTCCCCGGGGAGCTGTTTTTT.

The chain employs TRBV20-1 and TRBJ2-7; D is perhaps TRBD1 or TRBD2 (5 bases each). Germline CDR1 reads DFQATT; CDR2 reads SNEGSKA (reference sequence). V was cut by 0 bases and J by 2 bases, with 14 bases left in between. The CDR3 contains 15 residues. The DNA for the CDR3 is TGCAGTGCTAGAGATTACCGGGACCCTACCTACGAGCAGTACTTC. Its translation: CSARDYRDPTYEQYF.

This rearrangement joins TRBV7-9 to TRBJ2-7; weak D call: TRBD1 (5 bases). Trimming left V 4 bases short and J 4 bases short, with 8 bases between. This CDR3 contains 12 residues. Germline V CDR1 and CDR2: SEHNR, FQNEAQ (reference sequence). The CDR3, as DNA: TGTGCCAGCAGCTCGGACAAATACGAGCAGTACGTC. It specifies CASSSDKYEQYV.

The chain links TRBV30 to TRBJ2-7, with D hard to call. V was pared by 5 bases and J by 2 bases, with 10 bases between. This CDR3 is built from 12 residues. Germline V gene data show CDR1 as GTSNPN and CDR2 as SVGIG (reference sequence). The CDR3, as DNA: TGTGCCTGGGGCCCCGGCACCTACGAGCAGTACTTC. Its translation is CAWGPGTYEQYF.

A few counts support this clonotype. The chain combines TRBV20-1 with TRBJ2-3, with 9 bases fitting TRBD2. There are 14 residues in the CDR3. Looked up from germline, CDR1 is DFQATT and CDR2 is SNEGSKA (reference sequence). In DNA form, the CDR3 reads TGCAGCTCCTCCAGCGGGGGGCACACAGATACGCAGTATTTT. Translating gives CSSSSGGHTDTQYF.

In this sample, this clonotype turned up many times. The gene calls are TRBV7-3 and TRBJ2-6; no clear D gene. V lost 5 bases and J 7 bases, leaving 15 bases between the germline ends. The germline V gene encodes CDR1 SGHTA and CDR2 FQGTGA. This CDR3 comprises 15 residues. CDR3: CASSRAEAGANVLTF. Written as DNA, the CDR3 is TGTGCCAGCAGCCGCGCAGAGGCAGGCGCCAACGTCCTGACTTTC.

The V and J genes are TRBV20-1 and TRBJ2-2; D gene uncertain. Germline V CDR1 and CDR2: DFQATT, SNEGSKA (reference sequence). The CDR3 contains 13 residues. Trimming took 1 base from V and 5 from J, leaving 8 bases between them. The CDR3 nucleotides are TGCAGTGCTAGAGCGCCCATTACCGGGGAGCTGTTTTTT. Translating it yields CSARAPITGELFF.